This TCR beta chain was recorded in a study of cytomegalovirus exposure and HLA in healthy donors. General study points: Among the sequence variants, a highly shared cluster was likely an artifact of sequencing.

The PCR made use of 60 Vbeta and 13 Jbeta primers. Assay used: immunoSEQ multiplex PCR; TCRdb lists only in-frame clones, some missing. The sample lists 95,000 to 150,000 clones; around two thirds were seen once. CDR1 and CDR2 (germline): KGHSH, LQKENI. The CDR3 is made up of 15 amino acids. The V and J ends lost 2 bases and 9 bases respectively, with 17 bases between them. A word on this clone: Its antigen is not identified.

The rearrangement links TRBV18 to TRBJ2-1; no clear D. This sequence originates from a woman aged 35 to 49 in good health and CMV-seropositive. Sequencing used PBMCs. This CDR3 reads CASSPGDPRLGEQFF. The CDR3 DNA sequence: TGTGCCAGCTCACCAGGCGACCCCAGGCTCGGTGAGCAGTTCTTC.